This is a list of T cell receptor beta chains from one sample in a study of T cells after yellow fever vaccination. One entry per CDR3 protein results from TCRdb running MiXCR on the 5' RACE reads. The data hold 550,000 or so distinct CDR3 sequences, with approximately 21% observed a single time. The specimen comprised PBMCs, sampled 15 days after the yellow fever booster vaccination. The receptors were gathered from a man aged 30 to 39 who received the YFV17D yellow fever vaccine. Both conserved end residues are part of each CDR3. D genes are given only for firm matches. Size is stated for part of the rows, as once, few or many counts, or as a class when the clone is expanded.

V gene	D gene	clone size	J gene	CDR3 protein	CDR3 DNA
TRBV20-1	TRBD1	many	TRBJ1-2	CSARPGQVNYGYTF	TGCAGTGCTCGTCCGGGACAGGTTAACTATGGCTACACCTTC
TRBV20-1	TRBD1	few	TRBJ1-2	CSATGTEAYGYTF	TGCAGTGCAACCGGGACAGAAGCCTATGGCTACACCTTC
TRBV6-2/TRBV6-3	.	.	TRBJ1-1	CASSYGDSEAFF	TGTGCCAGCAGTTACGGAGACAGTGAAGCTTTCTTT
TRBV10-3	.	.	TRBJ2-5	CAISWTATQETQYF	TGTGCCATCAGTTGGACGGCTACACAAGAGACCCAGTACTTC
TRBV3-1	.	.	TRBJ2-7	CASSQEEGWGSYEQYF	TGTGCCAGCAGCCAAGAAGAGGGTTGGGGGAGCTACGAGCAGTACTTC
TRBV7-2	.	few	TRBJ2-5	CASSPLVVQETQYF	TGTGCCAGCAGCCCCCTGGTTGTACAAGAGACCCAGTACTTC
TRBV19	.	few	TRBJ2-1	CASSIRGRYNEQFF	TGTGCCAGTAGTATTAGGGGAAGGTACAATGAGCAGTTCTTC
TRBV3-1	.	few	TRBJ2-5	CASSQGFGGATAETQYF	TGTGCCAGCAGCCAGGGGTTTGGGGGCGCTACCGCCGAGACCCAGTACTTC
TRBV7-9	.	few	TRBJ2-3	CASKLFKGNTQYF	TGTGCCAGCAAGCTTTTTAAAGGGAATACGCAGTATTTT
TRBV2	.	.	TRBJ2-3	CASSGLNTQYF	TGTGCCAGCAGTGGGCTAAATACGCAGTATTTT
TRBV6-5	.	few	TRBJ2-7	CARPRVYEQYF	TGTGCCAGGCCGAGGGTCTACGAGCAGTACTTC
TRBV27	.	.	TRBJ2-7	CASSSTNQDEQYF	TGTGCCAGCAGTTCGACCAACCAGGACGAGCAGTACTTC
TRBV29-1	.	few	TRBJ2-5	CSLQGGYDQETQYF	TGCAGTCTGCAGGGGGGGTATGACCAAGAGACCCAGTACTTC
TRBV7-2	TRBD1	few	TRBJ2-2	CASSYTGGSGELFF	TGTGCCAGCAGCTACACAGGGGGGAGCGGGGAGCTGTTTTTT
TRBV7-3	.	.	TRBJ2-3	CASSLSRDPGTDTQYF	TGTGCCAGCAGCTTATCCCGGGACCCCGGCACAGATACGCAGTATTTT
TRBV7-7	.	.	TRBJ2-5	CASSSDFEETQYF	TGTGCCAGCAGCTCGGACTTTGAAGAGACCCAGTACTTC
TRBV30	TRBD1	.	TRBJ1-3	CAWTGGPGNTIYF	TGTGCCTGGACAGGGGGCCCTGGAAACACCATATATTTT
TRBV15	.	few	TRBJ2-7	CATSRGHDYEQYF	TGTGCCACCAGCAGAGGTCACGACTACGAGCAGTACTTC
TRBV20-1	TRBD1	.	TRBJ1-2	CSAPGQANYGYTF	TGCAGTGCGCCGGGACAGGCTAACTATGGCTACACCTTC
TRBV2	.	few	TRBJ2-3	CASSVLLGDTQYF	TGTGCCAGCAGTGTCCTACTAGGAGATACGCAGTATTTT
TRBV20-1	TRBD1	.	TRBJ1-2	CSVTPGQGGDYGYTF	TGCAGTGTCACACCGGGACAGGGGGGAGACTATGGCTACACCTTC
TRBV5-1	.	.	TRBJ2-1	CASSLTGANEQFF	TGCGCCAGCAGCTTGACGGGAGCTAATGAGCAGTTCTTC
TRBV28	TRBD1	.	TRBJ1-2	CASSLPGQVYGYTF	TGTGCCAGCAGTTTACCGGGACAGGTCTATGGCTACACCTTC
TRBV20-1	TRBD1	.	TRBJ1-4	CSAIRDSPNEKLFF	TGCAGTGCTATTCGGGACAGCCCTAATGAAAAACTGTTTTTT
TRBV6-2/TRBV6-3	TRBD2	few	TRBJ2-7	CASSYSRGGRAYEQYF	TGTGCCAGCAGTTACTCGCGGGGCGGGAGGGCCTACGAGCAGTACTTC
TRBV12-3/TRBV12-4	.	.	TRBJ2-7	CASSPGFEQYF	TGTGCCAGCAGCCCAGGGTTCGAGCAGTACTTC
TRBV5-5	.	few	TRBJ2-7	CASFPQGTYEQYF	TGTGCCAGCTTCCCTCAGGGTACCTACGAGCAGTACTTC
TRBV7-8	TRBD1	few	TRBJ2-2	CASSLVGTGGALTGELFF	TGTGCCAGCAGCTTAGTGGGGACAGGGGGCGCGTTGACCGGGGAGCTGTTTTTT
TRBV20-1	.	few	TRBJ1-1	CSARTSGTINTEAFF	TGCAGTGCTAGAACCTCCGGGACAATCAACACTGAAGCTTTCTTT
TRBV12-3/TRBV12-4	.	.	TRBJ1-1	CASSLMHENTEAFF	TGTGCCAGCAGTTTAATGCATGAAAACACTGAAGCTTTCTTT
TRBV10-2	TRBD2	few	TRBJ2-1	CASHSGSSYNEQFF	TGCGCCAGTCACAGCGGGAGCTCCTACAATGAGCAGTTCTTC